The sample holds a few counts of the clone carrying this TCR beta chain. The V and J ends lost 5 bases and 7 bases respectively, with 15 bases between them. The CDR3 totals 14 residues. CDR1 and CDR2 from the germline V gene are SGHAT and FQNNGV. The sample, roughly 9.5 milliliters of peripheral blood, was drawn from each donor. The data derive from a study of blood T cells in healthy people across ages. Together with a sample-barcoded 5' primer, a J-beta primer mix was included in a second PCR lasting about 7 to 11 cycles. TCRdb reanalysed the 5' RACE reads using MiXCR and keeps one entry per CDR3 protein. The repertoire has 1 million or so distinct CDR3 sequences, approximately 26% of them found once; the top ten carry 0.75%. These sequences were also reported in another study, on T cells of mothers and their children. That report notes: Every mother produced more than 9 million TCR beta CDR3 reads, whereas every child provided several million.

The specimen sequenced was blood. V is TRBV11-2 and J is TRBJ1-3; tentatively, D is TRBD1 (6 bases). This receptor was identified in a girl aged 2-10 years in good health. The DNA of the CDR3 is TGTGCCAGCAGCGTGAACAGGGCATGGAACACCATATATTTT. It is translated as CASSVNRAWNTIYF.